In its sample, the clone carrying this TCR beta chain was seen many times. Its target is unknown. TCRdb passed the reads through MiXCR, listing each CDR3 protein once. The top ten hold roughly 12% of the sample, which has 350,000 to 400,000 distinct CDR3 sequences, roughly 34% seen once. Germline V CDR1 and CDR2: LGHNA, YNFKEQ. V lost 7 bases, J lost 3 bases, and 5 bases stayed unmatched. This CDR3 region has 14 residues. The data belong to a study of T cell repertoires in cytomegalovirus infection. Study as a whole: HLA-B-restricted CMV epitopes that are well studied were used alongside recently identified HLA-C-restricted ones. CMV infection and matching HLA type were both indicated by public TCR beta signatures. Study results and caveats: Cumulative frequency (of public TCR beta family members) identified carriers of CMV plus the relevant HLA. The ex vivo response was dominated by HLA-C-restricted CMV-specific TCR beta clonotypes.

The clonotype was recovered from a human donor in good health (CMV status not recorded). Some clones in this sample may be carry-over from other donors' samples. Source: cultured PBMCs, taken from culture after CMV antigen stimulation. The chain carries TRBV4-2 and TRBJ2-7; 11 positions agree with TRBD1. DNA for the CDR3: TGTGCCAGCAACCCCGGGACAGGGGGCTACGAGCAGTACTTC. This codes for CASNPGTGGYEQYF.